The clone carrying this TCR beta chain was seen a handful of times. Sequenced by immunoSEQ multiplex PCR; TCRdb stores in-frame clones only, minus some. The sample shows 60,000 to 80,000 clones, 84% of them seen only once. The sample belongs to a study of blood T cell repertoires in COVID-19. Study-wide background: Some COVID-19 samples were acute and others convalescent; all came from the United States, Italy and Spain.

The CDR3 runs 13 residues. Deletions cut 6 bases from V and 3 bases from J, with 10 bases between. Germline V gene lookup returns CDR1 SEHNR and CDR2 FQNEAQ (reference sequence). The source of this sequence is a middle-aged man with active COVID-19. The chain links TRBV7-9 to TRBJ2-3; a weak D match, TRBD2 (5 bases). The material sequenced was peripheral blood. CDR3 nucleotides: TGTGCCAGCAGACCGAGGGTTACAGATACGCAGTATTTT. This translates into CASRPRVTDTQYF.